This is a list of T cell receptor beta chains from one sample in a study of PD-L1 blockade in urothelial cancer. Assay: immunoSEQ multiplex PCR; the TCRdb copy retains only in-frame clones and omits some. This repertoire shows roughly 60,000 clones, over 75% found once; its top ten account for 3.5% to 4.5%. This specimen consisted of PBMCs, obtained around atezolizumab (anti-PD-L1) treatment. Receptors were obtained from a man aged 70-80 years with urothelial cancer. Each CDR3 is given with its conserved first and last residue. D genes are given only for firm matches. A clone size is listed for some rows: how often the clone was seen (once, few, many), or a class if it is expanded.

CASSPGTGGNEKLFF	TGTGCCAGTAGTCCCGGGACAGGGGGTAATGAAAAACTGTTTTTT	TRBV19	TRBD1	.	TRBJ1-4
CASSDSKRWKLFF	TGTGCCAGCAGTGACTCTAAACGGTGGAAACTGTTTTTT	TRBV2	.	.	TRBJ1-4
CASSPRGRGNQPQHF	TGTGCCAGCAGTCCAAGGGGGCGAGGCAATCAGCCCCAGCATTTT	TRBV6-1	TRBD1	.	TRBJ1-5
CASSSTGAPNTGELFF	TGTGCCAGCAGCTCGACAGGGGCGCCGAACACCGGGGAGCTGTTTTTT	TRBV7-9	TRBD1	.	TRBJ2-2
CASSLGQANKDEQYF	TGCGCCAGCAGCTTGGGACAGGCTAATAAGGACGAGCAGTACTTC	TRBV5-1	.	once	TRBJ2-7
CSVERLDRGIDEQFF	TGCAGCGTTGAAAGGTTGGACAGGGGAATAGATGAGCAGTTCTTC	TRBV29-1	TRBD1	once	TRBJ2-1
CASSQDGGNTIYF	TGTGCCAGCAGTCAAGACGGTGGAAACACCATATATTTT	TRBV2	.	.	TRBJ1-3
CASTTGTIDYEQYF	TGTGCCAGCACCACAGGGACGATCGACTACGAGCAGTACTTC	TRBV6-6	.	.	TRBJ2-7
CASSQDLRTDTQYF	TGTGCCAGCAGCCAAGATCTCCGCACAGATACGCAGTATTTT	TRBV4-2	.	.	TRBJ2-3
CASSQDSSANYGYTF	TGTGCCAGCAGCCAAGATAGTAGTGCTAACTATGGCTACACCTTC	TRBV4-2	.	.	TRBJ1-2
CAIAGTGREQYF	TGTGCCATCGCCGGGACAGGGAGGGAGCAGTACTTC	TRBV28	TRBD1	.	TRBJ2-7
CASSMIADTYQNEQFF	TGTGCCAGTAGTATGATTGCGGACACCTACCAGAATGAGCAGTTCTTC	TRBV19	.	.	TRBJ2-1
CASSSLGDTQYF	TGTGCCAGCAGCAGTCTCGGGGATACGCAGTATTTT	TRBV6-6	.	.	TRBJ2-3
CASSDGQVTDTQYF	TGTGCCAGCAGCGACGGACAGGTCACAGATACGCAGTATTTT	TRBV5-4	TRBD1	.	TRBJ2-3
CASSPGGAGNTEAFF	TGTGCTAGCAGCCCTGGGGGGGCGGGAAACACTGAAGCTTTCTTT	TRBV7-3	.	.	TRBJ1-1
CAFGTDRPYGYTF	TGTGCCTTCGGGACAGACAGACCGTATGGCTACACCTTC	TRBV30	TRBD1	.	TRBJ1-2
CASSPSAGELFF	TGTGCCAGCAGTCCTAGCGCCGGGGAGCTGTTTTTT	TRBV14	.	.	TRBJ2-2
CASNSGFLPNQPQHF	TGCGCCAGCAACTCAGGGTTTCTCCCCAATCAGCCCCAGCATTTT	TRBV10-1	.	few	TRBJ1-5
CSVATNTEAFF	TGCAGCGTTGCCACTAACACTGAAGCTTTCTTT	TRBV29-1	.	.	TRBJ1-1
CASYRGLEETQYF	TGTGCCAGCTACAGGGGACTCGAAGAGACCCAGTACTTC	TRBV18	.	.	TRBJ2-5
CASSFWSSYNEQFF	TGCGCCAGCAGCTTTTGGAGCTCCTACAATGAGCAGTTCTTC	TRBV5-1	.	.	TRBJ2-1
CASRPGGAGTGNTIYF	TGTGCCAGCAGGCCCGGAGGGGCAGGGACTGGAAACACCATATATTTT	TRBV27	.	.	TRBJ1-3
CSAGQGASTGELFF	TGCAGCGCAGGACAGGGGGCATCAACCGGGGAGCTGTTTTTT	TRBV29-1	TRBD1	.	TRBJ2-2
CASSPNLGLNQPQHF	TGTGCCAGCAGCCCCAATTTGGGCTTAAATCAGCCCCAGCATTTT	TRBV28	.	.	TRBJ1-5
CAIRGGGSSYEQYF	TGTGCCATCAGGGGGGGCGGGAGCTCCTACGAGCAGTACTTC	TRBV10-3	.	.	TRBJ2-7
CASSVVSENTEAFF	TGTGCCAGCAGCGTAGTATCAGAGAACACTGAAGCTTTCTTT	TRBV9	.	.	TRBJ1-1
CASSQSQGNTEAFF	TGCGCCAGCAGCCAATCTCAGGGGAACACTGAAGCTTTCTTT	TRBV4-1	.	.	TRBJ1-1
CAWRGDGGYEQYF	TGTGCCTGGAGGGGGGACGGGGGCTACGAGCAGTACTTC	TRBV30	.	.	TRBJ2-7
CASSQLAGGPNEQFF	TGTGCCAGCAGCCAACTAGCGGGAGGACCCAATGAGCAGTTCTTC	TRBV14	TRBD2	.	TRBJ2-1
CASRQGVGGYTF	TGTGCCAGCAGACAGGGGGTCGGTGGCTACACCTTC	TRBV27	TRBD1	once	TRBJ1-2
CASSPRSSGRENEQFF	TGTGCCAGCTCACCACGTTCAAGCGGGAGAGAAAATGAGCAGTTCTTC	TRBV18	TRBD2	.	TRBJ2-1
CASSRTRDSNQETQYF	TGTGCCAGCAGCCGGACCCGGGACAGCAACCAAGAGACCCAGTACTTC	TRBV28	TRBD1	.	TRBJ2-5
CASSRAMDGYTF	TGTGCCAGCAGCAGGGCGATGGATGGCTACACCTTC	TRBV25-1	.	.	TRBJ1-2
CASIPGDGMNTEAFF	TGCGCCAGCATCCCCGGAGACGGAATGAACACTGAAGCTTTCTTT	TRBV5-1	.	.	TRBJ1-1
CASGVRVNEQYF	TGTGCCAGCGGAGTCAGGGTCAACGAGCAGTACTTC	TRBV6-5	.	.	TRBJ2-7
CASSEQASGEKLFF	TGTGCCAGCAGTGAACAGGCCTCGGGAGAAAAACTGTTTTTT	TRBV25-1	.	.	TRBJ1-4
CASSNRDSGTGELFF	TGTGCCAGCAGCAACCGGGACAGCGGGACCGGGGAGCTGTTTTTT	TRBV11-2	.	.	TRBJ2-2
CASSEAPGQYNEQFF	TGTGCCAGCAGTGAAGCGCCGGGACAGTACAATGAGCAGTTCTTC	TRBV6-1	TRBD1	.	TRBJ2-1
CSVRGYNEQFF	TGCAGCGTTAGGGGGTACAATGAGCAGTTCTTC	TRBV29-1	.	.	TRBJ2-1
CASSQERREARGDTQYF	TGCGCCAGCAGCCAAGAGCGGCGGGAGGCCCGAGGAGATACGCAGTATTTT	TRBV4-1	TRBD2	.	TRBJ2-3